Each of the 17 T cell receptor beta chains below was sequenced from the same sample in a study of human CD8 memory T cell subsets. The authors made TCR beta libraries using UMI-labeled 5' RACE. TCRdb reprocessed the 5' RACE reads and keeps a single row for each CDR3 protein, giving no DNA. The table lists fewer than 11,000 distinct CDR3 sequences. The identity of TPEX cells was that of CCR7+ PD-1+ TIGIT+ early memory CD8+ T cells with exhausted-like traits. The sequencing sample was made of CD8+ T cells from PBMCs. The receptor set was obtained from a human donor in good health.

The chain employs TRBV7-8 and TRBJ2-3; TCRdb's assignment of TRBD2 cannot be checked, as there is no DNA. CDR1 and CDR2 (germline): SGHVS, FQNEAQ. The CDR3 extends over 16 amino acids. CDR3 region: CASSLVAGGLSDTQYF.

The CDR3 spells CSAREGAEGASSGNTIYF. The chain combines TRBV20-1 with TRBJ1-3; TCRdb gives TRBD1 as the D gene, but with no DNA this cannot be confirmed. There are 18 residues in the CDR3. In germline, CDR1 is DFQATT, CDR2 SNEGSKA (reference sequence).

The chain couples TRBV5-1 to TRBJ2-3; TCRdb returns TRBD1, unconfirmable since there is no DNA. CDR1 and CDR2 (germline): SGHRS, YFSETQ. The CDR3 length is 15 residues. Here the CDR3 reads CASSSMTGNTDTQYF.

This chain links TRBV4-3 with TRBJ1-1. CDR1 is LGHNA, CDR2 YSLEER, per germline. CDR3 size: 11 residues. The CDR3: CASSLGTEAFF.

The chain has TRBV28 and TRBJ1-4; TCRdb gives TRBD1 as the D gene, but with no DNA this cannot be confirmed. The length of the CDR3 is 17 residues. Germline V CDR1 and CDR2: MDHEN, SYDVKM. The CDR3 spells CASSSGFRQGTNEKLFF. Drawing the rest from reference TRBV28 and TRBJ1-4, the complete variable domain is DVKVTQSSRYLVKRTGEKVFLECVQDMDHENMFWYRQDPGLGLRLIYFSYDVKMKEKGDIPEGYSVSREKKERFSLILESASTNQTSMYLCASSSGFRQGTNEKLFFGSGTQLSVL.

This clonotype is medium-sized by frequency. V gene TRBV4-3 combines with J gene TRBJ2-7; TCRdb outputs TRBD1, but without DNA this stays unchecked. This CDR3 has 14 residues. Germline V gene data show CDR1 as LGHNA and CDR2 as YSLEER. The CDR3 region is CASSQERPPYEQYF.

This clonotype counts as medium-sized by frequency. The V call is TRBV12-3 or TRBV12-4, the J call TRBJ2-5; TCRdb returns TRBD2, unconfirmable since there is no DNA. CDR3 size: 16 residues. The CDR3 here is CASSPLSGGARETQYF.

The rearrangement joins TRBV27 to TRBJ2-5; TCRdb returns TRBD2, unconfirmable since there is no DNA. The CDR3 sequence is 14 residues long. The germline V gene has CDR1 MNHEY and CDR2 SMNVEV (reference sequence). CDR3 amino acids: CAREGTSGQETQYF.

The chain is built from TRBV11-2 and TRBJ2-3; the D gene TCRdb calls, TRBD1, cannot be checked with no DNA. This CDR3 comprises 14 residues. Germline CDR1 and CDR2: SGHAT and FQNNGV. CDR3 loop: CASSGDGSTDTQYF.

The V gene is TRBV3-1, the J gene TRBJ1-2; as DNA is missing, the TRBD1 call by TCRdb cannot be tested. Germline CDR1 is LGHDT and CDR2 is YNNKEL (reference sequence). This CDR3 has 18 amino acids. CDR3 amino acids: CASSHAIVTDTANYGYTF.

This chain links TRBV6-6 with TRBJ2-1; without DNA, the TCRdb call of TRBD2 cannot be checked. The CDR3 totals 14 residues. In germline, CDR1 is MNHNY, CDR2 SVGAGI (reference sequence). The CDR3 protein is CASSLAGEDNEQFF.

The J gene is TRBJ1-4, the V gene TRBV2; checking the TCRdb D call of TRBD1 is not possible without DNA. The CDR3 covers 16 residues. Germline V gene sequence: CDR1 SNHLY, CDR2 FYNNEI. The CDR3 is CASSEALGGTNEKLFF.

This chain connects TRBV4-3 to TRBJ2-7; with no DNA, the TCRdb D assignment of TRBD2 cannot be verified. CDR1 is LGHNA and CDR2 is YSLEER in the germline V gene. The CDR3 consists of 16 residues. CDR3 in amino acids: CASSHGLAGDTYEQYF.

This chain uses TRBV5-1 with TRBJ2-3; without DNA, the TCRdb call of TRBD2 cannot be checked. The CDR3 is made up of 16 amino acids. The germline CDR1 and CDR2 sequences are SGHRS and YFSETQ. CDR3 region: CASSWIAGEGTDTQYF. Complete variable domain (other parts from reference TRBV5-1 and TRBJ2-3): KAGVTQTPRYLIKTRGQQVTLSCSPISGHRSVSWYQQTPGQGLQFLFEYFSETQRNKGNFPGRFSGRQFSNSRSEMNVSTLELGDSALYLCASSWIAGEGTDTQYFGPGTRLTVL.

V usage is TRBV10-3 and J usage is TRBJ2-1; TCRdb's D call, TRBD2, is unchecked because there is no DNA. The CDR3 is made up of 14 amino acids. Germline values: CDR1 ENHRY, CDR2 SYGVKD. The CDR3 sequence: CAISEIAGKDEQFF.

This chain connects TRBV4-3 to TRBJ2-2; no DNA is available, so the TRBD1 call from TCRdb remains unchecked. This CDR3 contains 16 residues. Germline loops: CDR1 LGHNA, CDR2 YSLEER. Here the CDR3 reads CASSQDNGRGTGELFF.

The chain combines TRBV25-1 with TRBJ2-7; the D call of TRBD2 rests on TCRdb alone, since no DNA is present to check it. The CDR3 runs to 14 residues. The germline V gene has CDR1 MGHDK and CDR2 SYGVNS. The CDR3 reads CASSIGQSPYEQYF.